The sequence of this T cell receptor (beta chain) was determined in a study of cytomegalovirus exposure and HLA in healthy donors. About the study: The Caucasian-associated ancestry cluster contained 81% of the 300 to 400 genotyped donors. Study findings and constraints: Presence/absence comparisons presumed near-even sequencing depth among donors.

The trim removed 4 bases at V and 5 bases at J, leaving 7 bases unmatched. The CDR3 runs to 16 residues. Germline V gene sequence: CDR1 KGHSH, CDR2 LQKENI. Researchers ran the PCR with 60 Vbeta and 13 Jbeta primers. The repertoire was sequenced with immunoSEQ multiplex PCR; TCRdb's copy has only in-frame clones and lacks some. The sample gives over 250,000 clones, about 75% of which show up once; 2% to 2.5% is in the top ten. As for this clone: No antigen is known for it.

The rearrangement uses TRBV18 and TRBJ2-3; the match to TRBD2 covers 12 bases. The sequenced sample consisted of PBMCs. The source of this sequence is a female donor in good health and CMV-seronegative. CDR3 loop: CASSLLAGGRQDTQYF. The CDR3 DNA reads TGTGCCAGCTCACTCCTAGCGGGAGGGAGACAAGATACGCAGTATTTT.